The source of this T cell receptor (beta chain) is a study of CD8+CD57+ T cells in acquired aplastic anemia (dated by TCRdb to the late 2010s). With respect to the entire study: On average, sorted CD4+ and CD8+ cells yielded 3 to 4 ug of extracted DNA, with a range of about 0.17 to 27.4 ug. CD8+CD57+ expansion was defined as a frequency above the mean frequency observed in healthy subjects. Results the study describes overall, beyond this receptor: Between patients and healthy controls, no significant difference in CD8+ Simpson's diversity was found (P=0.060). About 28 CD8+ CDR3 sequences were found in both patients and controls but appeared to be highly expressed in patients and within the immunodominant clones of the patients.

TCR beta VDJ combination and CDR3 sequence profiling used genomic DNA as the template. An Illumina HiSeq 2000 was used for TCR repertoire sequencing. For the original study's pipeline: TRBV/TRBJ rearrangement plots, CDR3 size and DJ length profiles, and Simpson's diversity index were used to evaluate the repertoires. The immunodominant clone was defined as the most abundant DNA sequence in deep sequencing data. CDR3 amino acid sequences were screened for sharing across subjects and compared with published repertoires and the VDJdb database. Using fastp at Q25 and MiXCR, TCRdb reprocessed the public reads and kept productive beta chains. Entries that share a CDR3 protein sequence are merged under the most common genes and DNA. TCRdb's processing, not the authors', yielded these V and J calls. This sample is represented by around 500,000 distinct CDR3 sequences; roughly 34% of them were singletons. In total, the top ten clones hold around 0.82% of the sample.

CDR1 is given as MNHNS and CDR2 as SASEGT, both from the germline V gene. Measured from the cysteine to the phenylalanine, the CDR3 is 13 residues long. Of the read, only the CDR3 DNA is kept; its 39 bases are in frame from base 1. Deletion took 5 bases off V and 5 bases off J, with a span of 13 bases between the germline ends. The patients picked for sequencing were ones in whom flow cytometry had shown an expansion of CD8+CD57+ cells. Every patient had severe acquired aplastic anemia, diagnosed using the International Study of Aplastic Anemia and Agranulocytosis and Camitta criteria. At the time blood was sampled, none of the patients had received any therapy. The study deep-sequenced TCR repertoires of sorted CD4+ and CD8+ blood T cells from severe aplastic anemia patients and healthy subjects. Patients were enrolled under clinicaltrials.gov protocols 00001620, 01623167, 00001397, 00071045, 00081523 and 00961064 in the USA. Ficoll-Paque density gradient centrifugation was used to isolate peripheral blood mononuclear cells. Before DNA extraction, CD4+ and CD8+ T cells were sorted with FACS or magnetic beads.

This clonotype has a handful of counts. Its antigen is currently not known. Base qualities are not at hand, and no much larger clone is one base apart. The chain uses TRBV6-1 and TRBJ2-7; the D gene is perhaps TRBD1, from 6 matching bases. This sequence was found in a human donor with aplastic anemia. Sequences were obtained from sorted CD4+, CD8+, or CD8+CD57+ T cells (not recorded which) from PBMCs. The CDR3 protein: CASSRPGVHEQYF. The bases read TGTGCCAGCAGTCGACCAGGGGTCCACGAGCAGTACTTC.